The 2 T cell receptor beta chains presented below share a single source sample, sequenced in a study of blood T cell repertoires in COVID-19. Produced via immunoSEQ multiplex PCR; TCRdb's table is partial and in-frame only. The sample contains some 250,000 clones, 80% to 85% of which appear only once. The material sequenced was peripheral blood. Source of these receptors: a woman under 30 with acute or convalescent COVID-19.

The chain joins TRBV12-5 to TRBJ2-2; 7 bases align to TRBD1. CDR3 length: 16 amino acids. The V gene's germline CDR1 is LGHNT and CDR2 FRNRAP. V lost 2 bases, J lost 0 bases, and 3 bases stayed unmatched. The CDR3 reads CASGLPRGTNTGELFF. As DNA, the CDR3 is TGTGCTAGTGGTTTGCCCAGGGGGACGAACACCGGGGAGCTGTTTTTT.

The chain's CDR3 is CASSWGPSGNQPQHF. Written as DNA, the CDR3 is TGTGCCAGCAGCTGGGGCCCGTCCGGCAATCAGCCCCAGCATTTT. This chain links TRBV28 with TRBJ1-5; D may be TRBD1 (5 bases). The V and J ends lost 6 bases and 2 bases respectively, with 14 bases between them. Per the germline V gene, CDR1 is MDHEN and CDR2 is SYDVKM. The CDR3 runs to 15 residues.